This T cell receptor (beta chain) came from a study of regulatory T cells in long-lasting Graves disease. Study-level points and caveats: Accuracy may have suffered from the small sample size.

The time point: persistent/refractory GD, antithyroid drugs over 5 years with positive TRAb. Following extraction of RNA from PBMCs, that RNA was used to make the TCR library. Recruitment took place at an endocrinology department in Xi'an, China. There are a few counts of this clonotype. Its target is not known. Assembly of TCR beta libraries relied on iRepertoire HTBI primers together with Arm-PCR of CDR3 regions. A single record per CDR3 protein comes from TCRdb applying MiXCR to the multiplex PCR reads. The data contain almost 350,000 distinct CDR3 sequences, around a fifth of them singletons. V gave up 4 bases and J gave up 0 bases, with 10 bases separating them. CDR1 is GTSNPN, CDR2 SVGIG, per germline (reference sequence). There are 13 residues in the CDR3.

V usage is TRBV30 and J usage is TRBJ2-7; D is uncertain. Source: peripheral blood mononuclear cells (PBMCs), taken when the disease was refractory, from a patient treated with antithyroid drugs. The TCR comes from a female donor with Graves disease. CDR3 in amino acids: CAWMGTSSYEQYF. The CDR3 DNA sequence: TGTGCCTGGATGGGCACCAGCTCCTACGAGCAGTACTTC.